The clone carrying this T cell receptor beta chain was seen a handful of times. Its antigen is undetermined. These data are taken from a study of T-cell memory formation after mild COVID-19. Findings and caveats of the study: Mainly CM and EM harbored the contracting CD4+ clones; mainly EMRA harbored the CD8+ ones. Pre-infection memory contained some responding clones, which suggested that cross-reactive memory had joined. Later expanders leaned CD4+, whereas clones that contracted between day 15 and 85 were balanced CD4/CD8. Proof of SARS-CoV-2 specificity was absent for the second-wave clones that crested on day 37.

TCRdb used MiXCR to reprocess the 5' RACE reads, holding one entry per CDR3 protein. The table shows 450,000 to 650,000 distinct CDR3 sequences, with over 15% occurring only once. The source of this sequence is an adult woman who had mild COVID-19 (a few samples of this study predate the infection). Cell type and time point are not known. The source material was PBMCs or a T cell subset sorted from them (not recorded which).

The CDR3: CSVEGPGPLSGNTIYF. In DNA form, the CDR3 reads TGCAGCGTTGAAGGACCGGGACCACTCTCTGGAAACACCATATATTTT. The genes are TRBV29-1 and TRBJ1-3; a possible D gene is TRBD1 (5 bases). Trimming took off 1 base at V and 0 bases at J, with 13 bases between the two ends. The CDR3 runs to 16 residues. Looked up from germline, CDR1 is SQVTM and CDR2 is ANQGSEA.